One T cell receptor (beta chain) is described in this entry. There is no known antigen for this receptor. Base qualities are not recorded, but no much larger clone differs from it by a single base. From each donor, a single peripheral blood sample of around 0.12 L on average was drawn into heparinised tubes. Naive, central memory, regulatory and stem cell-like memory CD4+ T cells were sorted on a BD FACSAria II using a panel including CD45RO, CCR7, CD25, CD127, CD95 and CD27. Purity was above 98% for every sorted population. Right away, PBMCs were isolated by Lymphoprep density gradient centrifugation and were stained directly, with no culture step. To minimize batch effects, samples were stained and sorted in pairs, one healthy donor with one patient per experiment. The entire isolated RNA was reverse transcribed using the High Capacity cDNA Reverse Transcription Kit, and thus expressed TCRB transcripts were sequenced. Deep immunoSEQ sequencing was performed on naive, central memory and regulatory T cell samples, with an average of roughly 4 million total reads per sample. Sorted cells were lysed in RLT buffer and RNA was extracted with DNase-treated RNeasy Micro or Mini kits, depending on cell number. Each cell subset was processed separately to prevent cross-contamination, with patient and healthy donor samples processed together. The immunoSEQ multiplex PCR was used to amplify TCRB sequences from cDNA, yielding 87-bp fragments that span the CDR3 region. Amplicons were sequenced on the Illumina HiSeq platform. On the authors' methods: PCR bias was corrected computationally using synthetic template baselines, and reads within Hamming distance 2 were collapsed, with unmergeable singletons discarded. Reads were aligned to IMGT to assign V, D and J genes, CDR3 length, and insertions or deletions at six rearrangement sites. Within each subset, clonotype counts were normalized to the number of sorted cells before true diversity and Gini coefficients were calculated with the tcR R package. The overlap coefficient, calculated on TCRB nucleotide sequences, was used to quantify repertoire sharing. As a proxy for the pre-selection repertoire, out-of-frame TCRB sequences from naive cells were analyzed. The source is immuneACCESS, and TCRdb retained only in-frame sequences with V and J called. Part of the clones is not carried over; for the studies checked, unresolved V genes explain less than half of this, and the remainder is unexplained. The D gene and trimming were derived from the DNA, and the V and J assignments and clone size from that table. The table for this sample lists 390,000 or so clones; about 15% of them were counted only once. Less than 0.04% of the sample is taken by the ten largest.

V is shortened by 4 bases, J by 2 bases, and the region joining them spans 16 bases. From cysteine to phenylalanine, the CDR3 is 16 amino acids long. The DNA shown is the 48-base CDR3, in frame from base 1. The germline V gene gives CDR1 as MNHEY and CDR2 as SVGAGI. These data come from a study of beta chain features in type 1 diabetes (dated 2018 in TCRdb). Concerning the study at large: Mean age, gender distribution, total cell number and subset yield did not differ between patients and healthy donors. In the study, recently diagnosed type 1 diabetes patients and matched healthy donors were compared on the TCRB repertoires of their sorted circulating CD4+ T cell subsets. Regulatory and stem cell-like memory subsets were isolated from only 8 patients and roughly eight healthy donors, whereas naive and central memory subsets came from all 30 or so donors. Across all samples, almost 110 million sorted cells were examined, and cell number per subset correlated strongly with RNA yield.

Beyond this particular receptor, the publication reports: Naive, central memory and regulatory TCRB repertoires appeared to be more similar among patients than among healthy donors. Patients with type 1 diabetes made fewer insertions and deleted more nucleotides at VDJ recombination sites, implying thymic rearrangement abnormalities. Sequencing cDNA rather than genomic DNA could over-represent highly expressing activated cells, although activation and CD3 levels did not differ between groups. Because small numbers of individuals were included in the HLA sub-analyses, any influence of HLA type on TCRB rearrangement was left unresolved. PCR might favor shorter templates, but patient and control samples were amplified and corrected together, so any skew would affect both groups equally. Type 1 diabetes patients showed a moderate but significant shortening of TCRB CDR3 length in all four CD4+ subsets.

The sample taken for sequencing was naive CD4+ T cells from blood. The intended sense of this specimen's cell subset or site label: true naive CD4+ T cells. This TCR came from a man aged 25-45 years in good health. The sequence is built from TRBV6-5 and TRBJ2-3, and TRBD2 may be the D gene, going by 5 matching bases. The DNA sequence follows: TGTGCCAGCAGTTCCCAACGGAGGCGAGCCACAGATACGCAGTATTTT. Translated, this gives CASSSQRRRATDTQYF.